The 12 T cell receptor beta chains in this list originate from one sample, sequenced in a study of molecular identifiers for immune sequencing clone quantification. TCRdb reprocessed the PCR reads with MiXCR, giving one entry per CDR3 protein. The sample carries 40,000 to 65,000 distinct CDR3 sequences, roughly 36% recorded once. The sequenced sample consisted of naive CD8+ T cells from blood, with Jurkat cell RNA spiked in. Subset reported: FACS-sorted CD8+CD4-CCR7+CD45RA+ naive T cells. These receptors all stem from a human donor in good health. Some libraries in this study had Jurkat cell RNA spiked in.

The CDR3 loop reads CASSVAGTQETQYF. Here the CDR3 DNA reads TGTGCCAGCAGCGTGGCCGGGACTCAAGAGACCCAGTACTTC. The chain has TRBV9 and TRBJ2-5; maybe TRBD2 (6 bases). The CDR3 has 14 amino acids. V lost 2 bases, J lost 2 bases, and 10 bases lay in between. Germline loops: CDR1 SGDLS, CDR2 YYNGEE.

The chain uses TRBV3-1 and TRBJ2-2, with D hard to call. Trimming shortened V by 0 bases and J by 6 bases, and 17 bases separated the two germline ends. There are 17 residues in the CDR3. Germline lookup yields CDR1 LGHDT and CDR2 YNNKEL (reference sequence). The CDR3 nucleotides read TGTGCCAGCAGCCAAGATTCGCCGCTGCCGTGGTCCGGGGAGCTGTTTTTT. Its protein is CASSQDSPLPWSGELFF.

A word on this clonotype: It may be a read error: a sequence one base away is much more abundant. The J gene is TRBJ2-7, the V gene TRBV6-2 or TRBV6-3, with TRBD2 matching 8 bases. The CDR3 length is 20 residues. Per the germline V gene, CDR1 is MNHEY and CDR2 is SVGEGT. Unmatched junction bases numbered 20, after V lost 0 bases and J lost 4 bases. DNA of the CDR3: TGTGCCAGCAGTTACTCGCCGGCTGGTGCGGGAGGAAGCCCCGGGTACGAGCAGTACTTC. This sequence encodes CASSYSPAGAGGSPGYEQYF.

This clonotype has ten or more counts. The chain recombines TRBV9 with TRBJ1-1, with D possibly being TRBD1 (6 bases). This CDR3 region has 14 residues. The V gene's germline CDR1 is SGDLS and CDR2 YYNGEE. Between the trimmed V and J ends, which lost 3 bases and 5 bases, there was a span of 14 bases. The CDR3 is CASSATGSRTEAFF. The CDR3 DNA is TGTGCCAGCAGCGCAACAGGGTCGAGGACTGAAGCTTTCTTT.

This clonotype was detected a few times. V usage is TRBV28 and J usage is TRBJ1-2, with D uncertain. CDR3 length: 13 residues. The germline V gene encodes CDR1 MDHEN and CDR2 SYDVKM. V lost 6 bases, J lost 4 bases, and 12 bases lay in between. The CDR3 sequence is CASSHGVFYGYTF. The CDR3 region has the DNA TGTGCCAGCAGCCACGGCGTGTTCTATGGCTACACCTTC.

The V call is TRBV4-1, the J call TRBJ2-1, with D maybe TRBD2 (6 bases). Germline V gives CDR1 MGHRA, CDR2 YSYEKL. The CDR3 has 14 residues. The V gene lost 6 bases and the J gene lost 6 bases, with 15 bases spanning the gap. The CDR3 spells CASRPGGAGNEQFF. CDR3 DNA sequence: TGCGCCAGCAGGCCCGGAGGGGCGGGCAATGAGCAGTTCTTC.

A remark on this clonotype: It may be a read error: a sequence one base away is much more abundant. The genes are TRBV7-3 and TRBJ1-1; 7 bases map to TRBD1. The junction had 13 bases not matched to a gene; V was cut back by 7 bases and J by 11 bases. In germline, CDR1 is SGHTA, CDR2 FQGTGA. The CDR3 consists of 13 residues. The CDR3 nucleotides read TGTGCCAGCAACGAGTACCAGACAGGGCCGGCTTTCTTT. Its translation: CASNEYQTGPAFF.

With regard to this clonotype: A read error may explain this, as a much larger clone is one base away. The chain recombines TRBV4-3 with TRBJ2-7; no clear D. V was pared by 1 base and J by 10 bases, with 14 bases between. CDR1 and CDR2 (germline): LGHNA, YSLEER. CDR3 length: 13 amino acids. CDR3 protein: CASSQGPHRDQYF. CDR3 nucleotides: TGCGCCAGCAGCCAAGGCCCCCACCGCGACCAGTACTTC.

V gene TRBV4-2 combines with J gene TRBJ2-7; 8 bases match TRBD1. The CDR3 length is 14 residues. V gave up 2 bases and J gave up 7 bases; unmatched junction bases: 7. Germline CDR1 reads LGHNA; CDR2 reads YNFKEQ. The CDR3 reads CASSQSTGGYEQYF. CDR3 nucleotides: TGTGCCAGCAGCCAAAGCACAGGGGGGTATGAGCAGTACTTC.

This clonotype was recorded a few times. J is TRBJ2-5 and V is TRBV20-1; 10 positions match TRBD2. With 0 bases clipped from V and 4 bases from J, the junction kept 14 bases outside the gene matches. CDR3 size: 18 residues. Germline V gives CDR1 DFQATT, CDR2 SNEGSKA (reference sequence). Written as DNA, the CDR3 is TGCAGTGCTAGAGAGTGGGCCCCGCACCGACTAGCGGGAGAGACCCAGTACTTC. Protein product: CSAREWAPHRLAGETQYF.

This clonotype came up many times. J is TRBJ2-3 and V is TRBV5-1; D not certain. There are 15 residues in the CDR3. V lost 7 bases and J lost 6, with 21 bases in between. Germline CDR1 SGHRS, CDR2 YFSETQ. The CDR3: CASAPSPLVGDTQYF. CDR3 nucleotide sequence: TGCGCCAGCGCCCCCTCCCCCCTGGTCGGGGATACGCAGTATTTT.

This clonotype occurred many times. The chain recombines TRBV5-5 with TRBJ1-5; D is possibly TRBD1 (6 bases). Germline lookup yields CDR1 SGHKS and CDR2 YYEKEE (reference sequence). V lost 0 bases to trimming and J lost 6 bases, with 13 bases between them. The CDR3 runs to 15 residues. This CDR3 reads CASSLAAGERQPQHF. DNA of the CDR3: TGTGCCAGCAGCTTGGCAGCAGGGGAACGTCAGCCCCAGCATTTT.